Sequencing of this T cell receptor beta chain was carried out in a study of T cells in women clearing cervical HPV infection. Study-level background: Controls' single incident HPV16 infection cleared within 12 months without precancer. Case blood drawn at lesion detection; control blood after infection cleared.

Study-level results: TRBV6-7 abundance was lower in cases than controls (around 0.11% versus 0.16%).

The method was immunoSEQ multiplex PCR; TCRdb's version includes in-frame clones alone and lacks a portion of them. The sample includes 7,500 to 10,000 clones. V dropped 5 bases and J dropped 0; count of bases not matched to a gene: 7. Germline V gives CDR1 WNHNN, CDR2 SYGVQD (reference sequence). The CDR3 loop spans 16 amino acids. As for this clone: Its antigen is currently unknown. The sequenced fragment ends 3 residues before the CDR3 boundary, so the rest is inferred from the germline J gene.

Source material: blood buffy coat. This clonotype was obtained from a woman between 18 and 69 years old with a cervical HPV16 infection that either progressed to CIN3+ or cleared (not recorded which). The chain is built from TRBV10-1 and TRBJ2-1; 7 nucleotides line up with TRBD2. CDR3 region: CASSLTGGLSYNEQFF. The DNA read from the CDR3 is TGCGCCAGCAGTCTAACGGGGGGACTCTCCTACAATGAG.